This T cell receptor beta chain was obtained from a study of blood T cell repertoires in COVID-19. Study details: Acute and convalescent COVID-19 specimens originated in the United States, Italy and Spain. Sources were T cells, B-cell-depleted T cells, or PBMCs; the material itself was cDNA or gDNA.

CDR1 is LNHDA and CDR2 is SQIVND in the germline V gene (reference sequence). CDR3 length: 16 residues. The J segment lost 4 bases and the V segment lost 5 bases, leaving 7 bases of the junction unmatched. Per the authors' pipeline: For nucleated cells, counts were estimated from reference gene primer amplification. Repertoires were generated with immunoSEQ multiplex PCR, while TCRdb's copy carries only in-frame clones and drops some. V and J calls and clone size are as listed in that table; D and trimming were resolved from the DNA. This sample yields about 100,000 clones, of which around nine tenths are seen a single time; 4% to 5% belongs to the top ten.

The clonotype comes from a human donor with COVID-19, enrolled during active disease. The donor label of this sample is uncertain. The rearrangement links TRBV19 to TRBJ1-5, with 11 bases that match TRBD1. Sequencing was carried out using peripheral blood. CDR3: CASSPRDRGLNQPQHF. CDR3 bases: TGTGCCAGTAGTCCCCGGGACAGGGGGTTGAATCAGCCCCAGCATTTT.